Listed here is a single TCR beta chain. Then a second PCR, running about 6 to 12 cycles, was carried out with a sample-barcoded 5' primer and a J-beta primer mix. TCRdb used MiXCR to reprocess the 5' RACE reads, holding one entry per CDR3 protein. The sample lists about 1.5 million distinct CDR3 sequences, about 45% occurring once. CDR1 is MGHRA and CDR2 is YSYEKL in the germline V gene. The CDR3 totals 14 residues. V shed 1 base and J shed 13 bases, with 17 bases lying between them. This record comes from a study of blood T cells in healthy people across ages. The rearrangement links TRBV4-1 to TRBJ2-1; D is tentatively TRBD1 or TRBD2 (5 bases each). Material for sequencing was blood. The sequence was obtained from a woman aged 18 to 35 in good health. CDR3 sequence (DNA): TGCGCCAGCAGCCAAGTTGGGGGAAAAGAGACCCAGTTCTTC. The encoded protein is CASSQVGGKETQFF.